This entry is about one TCR beta chain. Its target is unknown. Presentation of ophthalmopathy in the donors involved moderate-to-severe activity, CAS ≥3, NOSPECS ≥4 and a duration under 3 months. The authors used Ficoll-Paque density gradient centrifugation to separate PBMCs. The input was around 10 ml of fresh peripheral blood. The data stem from a study of Graves' ophthalmopathy and Graves' hyperthyroidism. TCR beta CDR3 regions were amplified from RNA transcripts. First-round RT-PCR used HTBI primers; second-round multiplex PCR followed. Each CDR3 protein is one row after TCRdb ran MiXCR on the multiplex PCR reads. The sample contains 150,000 to 200,000 distinct CDR3 sequences, about 40% of which appear only once. Points from the study as a whole: Most expanded clonotypes from thyroid (those above 0.001 frequency) were also found in blood.

The specimen sequenced was peripheral blood. The TCR sequence derives from a woman aged 40 to 49 with Graves' ophthalmopathy.

Written as DNA, the CDR3 is TGTGCCAGCAGCCCCCGGGTAGGAGAGACCCAGTACTTC. It is translated as CASSPRVGETQYF. The genes are TRBV7-2 and TRBJ2-5, with no clear D. CDR3 length: 13 residues. Between the trimmed V and J ends, which lost 5 bases and 4 bases, there was a span of 11 bases. CDR1 and CDR2 from the germline V gene are SGHTA and FQGNSA. Drawing the rest from reference TRBV7-2 and TRBJ2-5, the complete variable domain is GAGVSQSPSNKVTEKGKDVELRCDPISGHTALYWYRQSLGQGLEFLIYFQGNSAPDKSGLPSDRFSAERTGGSVSTLTIQRTQQEDSAVYLCASSPRVGETQYFGPGTRLLVL.